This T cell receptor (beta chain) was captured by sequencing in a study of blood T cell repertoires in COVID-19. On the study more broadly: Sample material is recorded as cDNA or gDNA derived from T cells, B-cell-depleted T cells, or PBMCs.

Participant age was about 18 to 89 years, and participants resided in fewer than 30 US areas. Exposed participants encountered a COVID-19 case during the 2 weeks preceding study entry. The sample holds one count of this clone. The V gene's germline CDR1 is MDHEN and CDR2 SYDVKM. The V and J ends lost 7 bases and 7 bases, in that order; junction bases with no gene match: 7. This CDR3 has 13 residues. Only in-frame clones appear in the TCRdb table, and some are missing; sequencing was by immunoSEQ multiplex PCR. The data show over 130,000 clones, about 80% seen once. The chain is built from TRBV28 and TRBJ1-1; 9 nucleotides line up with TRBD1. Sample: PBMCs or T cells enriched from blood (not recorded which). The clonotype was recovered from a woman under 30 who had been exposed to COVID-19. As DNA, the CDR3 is TGTGCCAGCATCGGACAGGGGCGAGATGAAGCTTTCTTT. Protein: CASIGQGRDEAFF.